This TCR beta chain is drawn from a study of CD8+CD57+ T cells in acquired aplastic anemia. Overall study results and limits: No significant patient-versus-control difference appeared in CD8+ Simpson's diversity.

Patients chosen for sequencing had CD8+CD57+ cells that had expanded, as shown by flow cytometry. In all patients, the disease was severe acquired aplastic anemia. Sampling of blood occurred while the patients had still received no therapy. The template for TCR beta VDJ and CDR3 sequence profiling was genomic DNA. One entry per CDR3 protein results from TCRdb running MiXCR on the reads. The table has 180,000 or so distinct CDR3 sequences, roughly 50% seen once. A note on this clonotype: Its antigen remains unidentified.

The TCR comes from a human donor with aplastic anemia. Sequenced sample: sorted CD4+, CD8+, or CD8+CD57+ T cells (not recorded which) from PBMCs.

The CDR3 region is CASNRRDYGYTF. CDR3 nucleotide sequence: TGTGCCAGCAATCGACGGGACTATGGCTACACCTTC. V and J are TRBV2 and TRBJ1-2, with no clear D. V gave up 7 bases and J gave up 3 bases, with 9 bases separating them. CDR3 length: 12 residues. Germline CDR1 is SNHLY and CDR2 is FYNNEI.